This T cell receptor (beta chain) was captured in a study of blood T cell repertoires in COVID-19. At the level of the study: Acute-phase and convalescent COVID-19 samples originated in the United States, Italy and Spain. From T cells, B-cell-depleted T cells, or PBMCs came the material, which was cDNA or gDNA.

Methods used by the authors: Cell counts per sample came from amplifying reference gene primers. Repertoires were generated with immunoSEQ multiplex PCR, while TCRdb's copy carries only in-frame clones and drops some. Clonal size and the V and J genes are those of that table, whereas D and trimming came from the DNA. The table has 150,000 or so clones, about 88% seen once. Germline CDR1 reads SEHNR; CDR2 reads FQNEAQ (reference sequence). The ends lost 5 bases at V and 5 bases at J; junction bases unmatched: 5. This CDR3 has 13 amino acids. The clonotype originates from a young man with acute or convalescent COVID-19. The chain combines TRBV7-9 with TRBJ2-5, with TRBD1 matching over 7 bases. The sequenced sample consisted of peripheral blood. The chain's CDR3 is CASSGQVKETQYF. The CDR3 region has the DNA TGTGCCAGCAGCGGACAGGTTAAGGAGACCCAGTACTTC.